The 32 T cell receptor beta chains presented below share a single source sample, sequenced in a study of cytomegalovirus exposure and HLA in healthy donors. Primers included in the PCR were 60 Vbeta and 13 Jbeta primers. Clones were read by immunoSEQ multiplex PCR, and TCRdb kept only the in-frame ones, dropping some. The repertoire includes 200,000 to 300,000 clones, around 80% of them detected once, and 0.4% to 0.6% sits in the top ten. The specimen sequenced was PBMCs. The receptors stem from a boy younger than 18 in good health and CMV-seronegative.

This chain links TRBV15 with TRBJ1-1; D remains unclear. CDR1 is LNHNV and CDR2 is YYDKDF in the germline V gene (reference sequence). Trimming shortened V by 7 bases and J by 1 base, and 13 bases separated the two germline ends. The CDR3 extends over 14 amino acids. The CDR3 nucleotides read TGTGCCACCACTCCGGGAGCGTGGAACACTGAAGCTTTCTTT. Its translation: CATTPGAWNTEAFF.

The rearrangement joins TRBV18 to TRBJ1-5; D gene unclear. The germline CDR1 and CDR2 sequences are KGHSH and LQKENI. V was clipped by 2 bases and J by 7 bases, with 12 bases between them. The CDR3 extends over 14 amino acids. In DNA, the CDR3 is TGTGCCAGCTCACCAGGGCGTGAAAGACAGCCCCAGCATTTT. Protein: CASSPGRERQPQHF.

The chain joins TRBV9 to TRBJ1-1, with D possibly being TRBD1 (5 bases). This CDR3 spans 16 amino acids. V dropped 1 base and J dropped 10 bases, with 23 bases sitting between them. Germline values: CDR1 SGDLS, CDR2 YYNGEE. This chain's CDR3 is CASSVSLGQLGKAAFF. The CDR3 nucleotides are TGTGCCAGCAGCGTAAGCTTGGGGCAGCTTGGGAAGGCAGCTTTCTTT. Using reference TRBV9 and TRBJ1-1 for the parts outside the CDR3, the full variable domain is DSGVTQTPKHLITATGQRVTLRCSPRSGDLSVYWYQQSLDQGLQFLIQYYNGEERAKGNILERFSAQQFPDLHSELNLSSLELGDSALYFCASSVSLGQLGKAAFFGQGTRLTVV.

This clone was found once. This sequence joins TRBV19 and TRBJ1-3, with D maybe TRBD1 (5 bases). The CDR3 loop spans 16 amino acids. V was clipped by 3 bases and J by 2 bases, with 14 bases between them. Germline lookup yields CDR1 LNHDA and CDR2 SQIVND (reference sequence). The DNA of the CDR3 is TGTGCCAGTAGTATCTTCAGGGCGGGGGCTGGAAACACCATATATTTT. Protein sequence: CASSIFRAGAGNTIYF. Combining the CDR3 with reference TRBV19 and TRBJ1-3 gives the whole variable domain DGGITQSPKYLFRKEGQNVTLSCEQNLNHDAMYWYRQDPGQGLRLIYYSQIVNDFQKGDIAEGYSVSREKKESFPLTVTSAQKNPTAFYLCASSIFRAGAGNTIYFGEGSWLTVV.

Here the CDR3 DNA reads TGTGCCAGCAGTCCAACACCGTGGGGGGCCTACGAGCAGTACTTC. As protein: CASSPTPWGAYEQYF. The V call is TRBV27, the J call TRBJ2-7; possible D gene TRBD2, 6 bases. The germline gives CDR1 MNHEY, CDR2 SMNVEV (reference sequence). Trimming removed 5 bases from V and 2 bases from J, with 16 bases in between. The CDR3 totals 15 residues.

This rearrangement joins TRBV30 to TRBJ1-2; no definite D call. Trimming left V 8 bases short and J 5 bases short, with 12 bases between. The CDR3 sequence is 11 residues long. Germline CDR1 and CDR2: GTSNPN and SVGIG (reference sequence). The CDR3 nucleotides read TGTGCCGCGGTACGATGGTATGGCTACACCTTC. This codes for CAAVRWYGYTF.

The chain joins TRBV5-8 to TRBJ1-1; unclear D gene. Trimming removed 7 bases from V and 7 bases from J, with 8 bases in between. The CDR3 contains 10 residues. Germline V gene lookup returns CDR1 SGHTS and CDR2 YDEGEE. The CDR3 DNA reads TGTGCCAGCCTTCGGGTTGAAGCTTTCTTT. It translates to CASLRVEAFF.

This chain uses TRBV6-5 with TRBJ1-1, with a tentative D call TRBD1 (5 bases). The germline gives CDR1 MNHEY, CDR2 SVGAGI. This CDR3 comprises 11 residues. Deletions cut 8 bases from V and 6 bases from J, with 10 bases between. CDR3 residues: CASLEGAEAFF. The CDR3 DNA follows: TGTGCCAGCCTAGAAGGGGCTGAAGCTTTCTTT.

The chain carries TRBV6-6 and TRBJ1-1; 8 bases fit TRBD1. V lost 9 bases, J lost 3 bases, and 6 bases stayed unmatched. This CDR3 is 13 amino acids long. Germline V gene lookup returns CDR1 MNHNY and CDR2 SVGAGI (reference sequence). The CDR3: CASNDRGHTEAFF. CDR3 coding DNA: TGTGCCAGTAACGACAGGGGACACACTGAAGCTTTCTTT.

The chain recombines TRBV6-1 with TRBJ2-7, with TRBD2 identical over 9 bases. This CDR3 region has 18 residues. The trim removed 2 bases at V and 2 bases at J, leaving 13 bases unmatched. CDR1 and CDR2 from the germline V gene are MNHNS and SASEGT. The CDR3, as DNA: TGTGCCAGCAGTGAAATTTTTGCTCGACTAGCGGATCCCTACGAGCAGTACTTC. Protein sequence: CASSEIFARLADPYEQYF.

This chain uses TRBV11-2 with TRBJ2-7; unclear D gene. V was cut by 5 bases and J by 2 bases, with 4 bases left in between. CDR3 size: 11 residues. Per the germline V gene, CDR1 is SGHAT and CDR2 is FQNNGV. The CDR3 here is CASSVTYEQYF. CDR3 in DNA: TGTGCCAGCAGCGTTACCTACGAGCAGTACTTC.

V and J are TRBV30 and TRBJ1-5; D may be TRBD1 (5 bases). CDR3 length: 13 amino acids. CDR1 and CDR2 (germline): GTSNPN, SVGIG (reference sequence). Trimming stripped 1 base from V and 7 bases from J, with 11 bases between. CDR3 DNA sequence: TGTGCCTGGAGTGCGGGGGGGGAGCAGCCCCAGCATTTT. Protein: CAWSAGGEQPQHF.

The rearrangement joins TRBV7-8 to TRBJ1-3, with 8 bases fitting TRBD1. Looked up from germline, CDR1 is SGHVS and CDR2 is FQNEAQ. The CDR3 is 15 residues long. The junction had 10 bases not matched to a gene; V was cut back by 5 bases and J by 7 bases. The CDR3 sequence: CASSTEDRVGNTIYF. The CDR3 DNA reads TGTGCCAGCAGCACGGAGGACAGGGTTGGCAACACCATATATTTT.

This clone showed up just a few times. V gene TRBV5-1 combines with J gene TRBJ2-5; 9 bases are shared with TRBD1. The CDR3 is 15 amino acids. With 2 bases clipped from V and 4 bases from J, the junction kept 6 bases outside the gene matches. From germline, CDR1 is SGHRS and CDR2 YFSETQ. The CDR3 protein is CASSLSPGQGETQYF. In DNA, the CDR3 is TGCGCCAGCAGCTTATCCCCGGGACAGGGAGAGACCCAGTACTTC.

The chain employs TRBV4-2 and TRBJ2-1; 8 bases are shared with TRBD2. The CDR3 covers 16 residues. The V segment lost 0 bases and the J segment 10 bases; nucleotides outside the gene matches: 11. Germline values: CDR1 LGHNA, CDR2 YNFKEQ. The CDR3 here is CASSQDRSGNGEEQFF. DNA for the CDR3: TGTGCCAGCAGCCAAGACCGTAGCGGGAACGGTGAGGAGCAGTTCTTC.

The chain employs TRBV9 and TRBJ1-1, with D tentatively TRBD1 (6 bases). Germline V CDR1 and CDR2: SGDLS, YYNGEE. Deletions cut 1 base from V and 3 bases from J, with 10 bases between. The CDR3 is 14 amino acids. CDR3 nucleotide sequence: TGTGCCAGCAGCGTAACAGGGAGACACACTGAAGCTTTCTTT. Protein sequence: CASSVTGRHTEAFF.

This sequence joins TRBV6-5 and TRBJ1-4; possible D gene TRBD1, 6 bases. CDR1 MNHEY and CDR2 SVGAGI come from the germline V gene. The CDR3 loop spans 14 amino acids. Trimming took 6 bases from V and 10 from J, leaving 18 bases between them. The DNA for the CDR3 is TGTGCCAGCAGCACATCCCGACAGGCGGGAAAACTGTTTTTT. It specifies CASSTSRQAGKLFF.

The chain joins TRBV5-1 to TRBJ1-2, with D maybe TRBD1 (5 bases). Trimming shortened V by 0 bases and J by 4 bases, and 16 bases separated the two germline ends. Germline CDR1 reads SGHRS; CDR2 reads YFSETQ. The CDR3 runs to 16 residues. Here the CDR3 reads CASSLDARAIAYGYTF. The CDR3 nucleotides are TGCGCCAGCAGCTTGGACGCCAGGGCTATCGCCTATGGCTACACCTTC.

This clone was seen a few times. The rearrangement links TRBV6-5 to TRBJ2-4, with D tentatively TRBD2 (5 bases). This CDR3 has 13 amino acids. Germline assignment: CDR1 MNHEY and CDR2 SVGAGI. V was trimmed by 6 bases and J by 0 bases, leaving 6 bases between them. The CDR3 region has the DNA TGTGCCAGCAGCGGACTAGCCAAAAACATTCAGTACTTC. This codes for CASSGLAKNIQYF.

The table lists this clone with a count of one. The chain links TRBV30 to TRBJ1-2; tentative D call: TRBD1 (5 bases). The CDR3 is 16 residues long. The germline V and J ends were trimmed by 0 bases and 5 bases, with 19 bases remaining between them. Germline-derived CDR1 and CDR2 are GTSNPN and SVGIG (reference sequence). The CDR3 DNA sequence: TGTGCCTGGAGTGTAAGGGTCGCAGGGATAAAATATGGCTACACCTTC. Translated: CAWSVRVAGIKYGYTF.

CDR3 sequence: CASSLGGRGNYTF. In nucleotides, the CDR3 is TGTGCCAGCAGCTTAGGGGGCAGGGGAAACTACACCTTC. V is TRBV7-3 and J is TRBJ1-2; D possibly corresponds to TRBD1 (6 bases). Between the trimmed V and J ends, which lost 2 bases and 10 bases, there was a span of 14 bases. CDR1 is SGHTA, CDR2 FQGTGA, per germline. This CDR3 spans 13 amino acids.

This rearrangement joins TRBV5-1 to TRBJ2-7; D remains unclear. The CDR3 loop spans 14 amino acids. Germline-derived CDR1 and CDR2 are SGHRS and YFSETQ. V lost 0 bases, J lost 5 bases, and 12 bases lay in between. CDR3 nucleotides: TGCGCCAGCAGCTTGGTAGTATCTGAGGACGAGCAGTACTTC. Residues: CASSLVVSEDEQYF. The variable domain in full, completed from reference TRBV5-1 and TRBJ2-7, reads KAGVTQTPRYLIKTRGQQVTLSCSPISGHRSVSWYQQTPGQGLQFLFEYFSETQRNKGNFPGRFSGRQFSNSRSEMNVSTLELGDSALYLCASSLVVSEDEQYFGPGTRLTVT.

This clone was picked up a small number of times. The rearrangement links TRBV5-1 to TRBJ2-3, with 10 nucleotides matching TRBD1. This CDR3 comprises 14 residues. The trim removed 3 bases at V and 6 bases at J, leaving 4 bases unmatched. Germline CDR1 reads SGHRS; CDR2 reads YFSETQ. The CDR3 region is CASSSRTGGDTQYF. As DNA, the CDR3 is TGCGCCAGCAGCTCCCGGACAGGGGGGGATACGCAGTATTTT.

This clone was seen once. The chain couples TRBV12-5 to TRBJ2-7, with 12 nucleotides matching TRBD2. V trimming: 2 bases; J trimming: 5 bases; junction bases outside the gene matches: 16. From germline, CDR1 is LGHNT and CDR2 FRNRAP. This CDR3 is 19 amino acids long. CDR3 nucleotides: TGTGCTAGTGGTTTGTCCTCCCCTAATCGACTAGCGGGGGTCCACGAGCAGTACTTC. Translated, it gives CASGLSSPNRLAGVHEQYF.

The gene calls are TRBV19 and TRBJ1-4; TRBD1 agrees at 9 bases. The V and J ends lost 4 bases and 6 bases, in that order; junction bases with no gene match: 3. Per the germline V gene, CDR1 is LNHDA and CDR2 is SQIVND (reference sequence). The CDR3 sequence is 14 residues long. The CDR3 reads CASSKTGGDEKLFF. CDR3 coding DNA: TGTGCCAGTAGTAAGACAGGGGGGGATGAAAAACTGTTTTTT.

The chain links TRBV11-2 to TRBJ2-2; 10 bases map to TRBD2. J was trimmed by 4 bases and V by 8 bases; bases with no gene match: 13. CDR3 length: 17 amino acids. Germline loops: CDR1 SGHAT, CDR2 FQNNGV. The CDR3 DNA reads TGTGCCAGCTTCTTGCTAGCGGGAGCGGGTCGCACCGGGGAGCTGTTTTTT. This gives the protein CASFLLAGAGRTGELFF.

This clone occurred once. The V and J genes are TRBV10-2 and TRBJ2-3, with a tentative D call TRBD2 (6 bases). CDR1 WSHSY and CDR2 SAAADI come from the germline V gene. This CDR3 region has 14 residues. Trimming cost V 4 bases and J 8 bases, with 16 bases left between them. The CDR3 here is CASSGDSSGITQYF. The CDR3 DNA follows: TGCGCCAGCAGTGGGGACTCGTCAGGGATTACGCAGTATTTT.

V usage is TRBV15 and J usage is TRBJ1-1; D may be TRBD1 (5 bases). V dropped 5 bases and J dropped 2 bases, with 15 bases sitting between them. Germline V CDR1 and CDR2: LNHNV, YYDKDF (reference sequence). The CDR3 is 15 amino acids. CDR3 coding DNA: TGTGCCACCAGCTTCTCTACGGGACTTAACACTGAAGCTTTCTTT. The encoded protein is CATSFSTGLNTEAFF.

This clone has just one count. The chain links TRBV9 to TRBJ2-3, with a tentative D call TRBD1 (6 bases). The germline V gene has CDR1 SGDLS and CDR2 YYNGEE. The length of the CDR3 is 15 residues. The germline V and J ends were trimmed by 3 bases and 2 bases, with 13 bases remaining between them. The CDR3 nucleotides read TGTGCCAGCAGCGAGGACAGTCCCTACACAGATACGCAGTATTTT. Translated, it gives CASSEDSPYTDTQYF.

The chain is built from TRBV15 and TRBJ1-2; the D is unclear. The germline CDR1 and CDR2 sequences are LNHNV and YYDKDF (reference sequence). V was clipped by 8 bases and J by 2 bases, with 9 bases between them. The CDR3 loop spans 12 amino acids. The CDR3 protein is CATRGLNYGYTF. The CDR3, as DNA: TGTGCCACCCGCGGGTTGAACTATGGCTACACCTTC. The complete variable domain, with remaining parts taken from reference TRBV15 and TRBJ1-2, reads DAMVIQNPRYQVTQFGKPVTLSCSQTLNHNVMYWYQQKSSQAPKLLFHYYDKDFNNEADTPDNFQSRRPNTSFCFLDIRSPGLGDTAMYLCATRGLNYGYTFGSGTRLTVV.

A few counts support this clone. The chain joins TRBV9 to TRBJ2-6; D is possibly TRBD2 (5 bases). Germline V CDR1 and CDR2: SGDLS, YYNGEE. V was pared by 0 bases and J by 12 bases, with 13 bases between. CDR3 size: 14 residues. The DNA of the CDR3 is TGTGCCAGCAGCGTAGATCGGGGAAACGGCGTCCTGACTTTC. It specifies CASSVDRGNGVLTF.

This clone was counted only a few times. V gene TRBV30 combines with J gene TRBJ2-5, with D perhaps TRBD2 (5 bases). Trimming pared 2 bases from V and 5 bases from J, leaving 6 bases between. CDR1 and CDR2 (germline): GTSNPN, SVGIG (reference sequence). The CDR3 is 11 amino acids. The CDR3 coding sequence is TGTGCCTGGAGTACGGGGGAGACCCAGTACTTC. Translating it yields CAWSTGETQYF.